A selection of T cell receptor beta chains follows, all from one sample in a study of cytomegalovirus exposure and HLA in healthy donors. Some clones are missing from TCRdb's copy, which holds only in-frame ones; the method was immunoSEQ multiplex PCR. Of about 170,000 clones listed, around 78% are singletons. The sequenced sample was PBMCs. All receptors come from a woman in her twenties or thirties in good health and CMV-seropositive. The CDR3 runs from the conserved cysteine through the conserved F or W. Rows give clone size only sometimes, using once, few, many, or a class for an expanded clone.

>TRBJ2-7|TRBV29-1|once
CSVEKQGAGEQYF
>TRBJ1-1|TRBV2|.
CASSMDRVNTEAFF
>TRBJ2-3|TRBV27|few
CASSKGTGWDTQYF
>TRBJ1-2|TRBV25-1|.
CASSDSTGARGNGYTF
>TRBJ1-4|TRBV5-1|.
CASSPQGEKLFF
>TRBJ2-5|TRBV7-8|.
CASSSTGDVQETQYF
>TRBJ1-5|TRBV28|.
CASSLGIGGGNQPQHF
>TRBJ2-1|TRBV27|.
CASSETPSSYNEQFF
>TRBJ2-6|TRBV27|once
CASSLRLPGTATTSGANVLTF
>TRBJ2-7|TRBV27|few
CASSFRGSSYEQYF
>TRBJ1-1|TRBV9|.
CASSVTTGLGDTEAFF
>TRBJ1-2|TRBV7-6|.
CASSLGQGAYTF
>TRBJ1-2|TRBV7-9|.
CASSLGTAGGYTF
>.|TRBV30|.
CAWSVLAGGSEQYF
>TRBJ2-3|TRBV29-1|.
CSVGQQGVWDTQYF
>TRBJ2-7|TRBV20-1|.
CSVVYSYEQYF
>TRBJ2-1|TRBV29-1|.
CSVEGTGKVDEQFF
>TRBJ1-2|TRBV11-2|.
CASSFTGATGGYTF
>TRBJ2-5|TRBV18|.
CASSPVGPGGRETQYF
>TRBJ1-1|TRBV9|.
CASSRFGTGDTEAFF
>TRBJ2-2|TRBV28|.
CASSPPKTGELFF
>TRBJ1-5|TRBV11-2|once
CASSFDSLNGPQHF
>TRBJ2-2|TRBV28|.
CASSTAGELFF
>TRBJ1-5|TRBV19|.
CASTLQGLSNQPQHF
>TRBJ2-1|TRBV6-6|.
CASSPIDRGPYNEQFF
>TRBJ1-3|TRBV7-8|.
CASSFGQISGNTIYF
>TRBJ2-1|TRBV5-1|.
CASSLWTSATYNEQFF
>TRBJ1-2|TRBV28|.
CASSLSPGTDGYTF
>TRBJ1-5|TRBV27|.
CASSHDRAHQPQHF
>TRBJ2-4|TRBV12-5|.
CASGRMTENIQYF
>TRBJ2-4|TRBV28|.
CASSPDSQNIQYF
>TRBJ2-3|TRBV6-5|.
CASRLGQGTDTQYF
>TRBJ1-5|TRBV9|.
CASSQGTGGGQPQHF
>TRBJ1-4|TRBV15|.
CATSRDRWTEEKLFF
>TRBJ1-1|TRBV2|.
CASSALNKAFF
>TRBJ2-3|TRBV6-1|.
CASSQKSLGDTQYF
>TRBJ1-1|TRBV11-3|.
CASSSRANAEAFF
>TRBJ2-3|TRBV13|few
CASSPTRSARRDTQYF
>TRBJ2-1|TRBV19|.
CASSGGRGQGGYNEQFF
>TRBJ2-1|TRBV7-6|.
CASSYRGLAGEEQFF
>TRBJ1-5|TRBV28|.
CASSLWGDRNQPQHF
>TRBJ1-5|TRBV5-6|.
CASSLAETGGGQPQHF
>TRBJ2-5|TRBV5-1|.
CASSLKQGRKETQYF
>TRBJ2-7|TRBV4-3|few
CASSRGGGYEQYF
>TRBJ1-2|TRBV5-1|.
CASSLGYRVNYGYTF
>TRBJ1-3|TRBV10-3|once
CAISDNVGGFSGNTIYF
>TRBJ2-1|TRBV7-2|many
CASSLEGGYVAGNEQFF
>TRBJ2-7|TRBV27|.
CASSLNSPLEQYF
>TRBJ1-1|TRBV5-1|.
CASSLDGPGEFTEAFF
>TRBJ1-3|TRBV5-4|.
CASSSLGNTIYF
>TRBJ1-1|TRBV25-1|few
CASSELTVNTEAFF
>TRBJ2-7|TRBV2|.
CASGEQGATSYEQYF
>TRBJ1-2|TRBV6-1|.
CASSDFLYGYTF
>TRBJ2-1|TRBV5-1|.
CASSLGSGRGYNEQFF
>TRBJ2-5|TRBV2|.
CASQGHSIQETQYF
>TRBJ2-2|TRBV10-3|.
CAIKEVPGAGELFF